A selection of T cell receptor beta chains follows, all from one sample in a study of T-cell reconstitution after alpha-beta-depleted transplantation in children. TCRdb reanalysed the PCR reads using MiXCR and keeps one entry per CDR3 protein. This table has fewer than 550,000 distinct CDR3 sequences, about an eighth appearing once. This material consisted of PBMCs, mostly from graft donor cells, taken 180 days after TCRalphabeta/CD19-depleted stem cell transplant. Receptor source: a female patient aged 2-15 years who had a stem cell transplant for aplastic anemia, so the T cells may come from the graft donor. Each CDR3 is given with its conserved first and last residue. A D gene is named only where the DNA matches it firmly. Only some rows state a clone size, as once, few, many or a class for expanded clones.

>TRBJ2-7|TRBD2|few|TRBV6-5
CASSWTSGRTHEQYF
TGTGCCAGCAGTTGGACTAGCGGGAGGACTCACGAGCAGTACTTC
>TRBJ1-2|TRBD1|few|TRBV7-8
CASSLSAGQGDSYGYTF
TGTGCCAGCAGCTTATCCGCGGGACAGGGTGATTCCTATGGCTACACCTTC
>TRBJ2-3|.|.|TRBV5-1
CASSWDFTDTQYF
TGCGCCAGCAGCTGGGACTTCACAGATACGCAGTATTTT
>TRBJ2-5|.|many|TRBV9
CASSVAGQVETQYF
TGTGCCAGCAGCGTAGCGGGGCAAGTAGAGACCCAGTACTTC
>TRBJ2-7|TRBD1|.|TRBV28
CASSSLGTGARYEQYF
TGTGCCAGCAGCTCCCTAGGGACAGGGGCGCGCTACGAGCAGTACTTC
>TRBJ2-3|.|few|TRBV18
CASSPLSTSSTDTQYF
TGTGCCAGCTCACCGCTTTCGACAAGTAGCACAGATACGCAGTATTTT
>TRBJ2-3|.|.|TRBV28
CASSLAPPGTDTQYF
TGTGCCAGCAGTTTAGCGCCCCCAGGCACAGATACGCAGTATTTT
>TRBJ1-5|TRBD1|few|TRBV28
CASQGANQPQHF
TGTGCCAGCCAGGGGGCCAATCAGCCCCAGCATTTT
>TRBJ2-5|TRBD1|.|TRBV12-3/TRBV12-4
CASSFDRGQRETQYF
TGTGCCAGCAGTTTTGACAGGGGGCAACGGGAGACCCAGTACTTC
>TRBJ2-5|.|many|TRBV18
CASSPTRLQETQYF
TGTGCCAGCTCACCAACCAGGCTCCAAGAGACCCAGTACTTC
>TRBJ2-1|.|once|TRBV7-1
CASTSYYYEQFF
TGTGCCAGCACCTCATACTATTATGAGCAGTTCTTC
>TRBJ1-4|.|.|TRBV20-1
CSARPTNEKLFF
TGCAGTGCTAGACCAACTAATGAAAAACTGTTTTTT
>TRBJ1-1|.|.|TRBV14
CASSQPGAPAEAFF
TGTGCCAGCAGCCAACCGGGGGCGCCGGCTGAAGCTTTCTTT
>TRBJ2-1|.|.|TRBV6-5
CASSYLGKAYNEQFF
TGTGCCAGCAGTTATCTGGGAAAAGCCTACAATGAGCAGTTCTTC
>TRBJ2-3|TRBD2|.|TRBV29-1
CSAPGPAGGTDTQYF
TGCAGCGCCCCAGGGCCAGCGGGAGGCACAGATACGCAGTATTTT
>TRBJ2-5|.|few|TRBV7-6
CASSLEGVVNQYF
TGTGCCAGCAGCTTAGAGGGTGTGGTTAACCAGTACTTC
>TRBJ2-1|TRBD2|.|TRBV27
CASSLIGTSGLWSNEQFF
TGTGCCAGCAGTTTAATAGGGACTAGCGGACTTTGGTCGAATGAGCAGTTCTTC
>TRBJ2-1|.|.|TRBV25-1
CASSEYRGDEQFF
TGTGCCAGCAGTGAATATCGAGGGGATGAGCAGTTCTTC
>TRBJ2-5|.|many|TRBV20-1
CSARSGETQYF
TGCAGTGCCAGGAGCGGCGAGACCCAGTACTTC
>TRBJ2-2|TRBD2|few|TRBV11-2
CASSFRTSGSGFGTGELFF
TGTGCCAGCAGCTTCCGGACTAGCGGGAGCGGTTTTGGCACCGGGGAGCTGTTTTTT
>TRBJ1-5|TRBD1|many|TRBV29-1
CSVGQIDREDQPQHF
TGCAGCGTTGGACAGATCGACAGGGAGGACCAGCCCCAGCATTTT
>TRBJ1-1|.|.|TRBV30
CAWSVRWTANTEAFF
TGTGCCTGGAGTGTACGGTGGACAGCGAACACTGAAGCTTTCTTT
>TRBJ1-1|.|.|TRBV19
CASRRTRSTEAFF
TGTGCCAGTAGGCGGACGAGGTCCACTGAAGCTTTCTTT
>TRBJ2-7|.|.|TRBV7-9
CASRMQGSGEQYF
TGTGCCAGCAGAATGCAGGGTTCCGGGGAGCAGTACTTC
>TRBJ2-5|TRBD2|.|TRBV5-4
CASSLARLAGLPRETQYF
TGTGCCAGCAGCTTGGCCCGACTAGCGGGACTCCCCAGGGAGACCCAGTACTTC
>TRBJ1-4|.|.|TRBV20-1
CSAAQRGKKLFF
TGCAGTGCTGCTCAGAGGGGGAAAAAACTGTTTTTT
>TRBJ1-6|.|few|TRBV12-3/TRBV12-4
CASSFAGNNSPLHF
TGTGCCAGCAGTTTTGCAGGGAATAATTCACCCCTCCACTTT
>TRBJ2-1|TRBD2|few|TRBV4-2
CASSQERRSGRGNEQFF
TGTGCCAGCAGCCAAGAAAGGAGGAGCGGGAGGGGGAATGAGCAGTTCTTC
>TRBJ2-1|TRBD2|few|TRBV29-1
CSVRLAAYNEQFF
TGCAGCGTTCGGCTAGCGGCTTACAATGAGCAGTTCTTC
>TRBJ2-7|.|.|TRBV10-3
CAISESWEQYF
TGTGCCATCAGTGAGTCTTGGGAGCAGTACTTC
>TRBJ2-3|.|.|TRBV7-3
CASSLYGGGTDTQYF
TGTGCCAGCAGCTTATATGGCGGGGGCACAGATACGCAGTATTTT
>TRBJ2-3|.|few|TRBV20-1
CSASPPQRPDTQYF
TGCAGTGCTAGTCCGCCTCAGCGGCCAGATACGCAGTATTTT
>TRBJ1-5|TRBD1|few|TRBV12-3/TRBV12-4
CASSLQGASNQPQHF
TGTGCCAGCAGTTTACAGGGGGCGAGCAATCAGCCCCAGCATTTT
>TRBJ2-3|TRBD2|.|TRBV7-2
CASSFLSGTSTDTQYF
TGTGCCAGCAGCTTCCTCAGCGGGACTAGCACAGATACGCAGTATTTT
>TRBJ2-3|.|few|TRBV29-1
CSVRSSRTGSTDTQYF
TGCAGCGTCCGCTCATCTCGCACAGGATCCACAGATACGCAGTATTTT
>TRBJ2-3|TRBD2|few|TRBV7-3
CASSLGSLAGSTDTQYF
TGTGCCAGCAGCTTAGGGTCTCTAGCGGGTAGCACAGATACGCAGTATTTT
>TRBJ2-2|TRBD2|few|TRBV11-2
CASSLGGRATTGELFF
TGTGCCAGCAGCTTAGGAGGGAGGGCGACCACCGGGGAGCTGTTTTTT
>TRBJ2-1|TRBD1|.|TRBV29-1
CSLPTGRPNEQFF
TGCAGCCTCCCGACAGGGCGTCCCAATGAGCAGTTCTTC
>TRBJ2-1|.|.|TRBV24-1
CATSDSNWGLDYNEQFF
TGTGCCACCAGTGATTCCAATTGGGGTCTCGACTACAATGAGCAGTTCTTC
>TRBJ1-5|TRBD1|few|TRBV20-1
CSAGRQGIDQPQHF
TGCAGTGCTGGAAGACAGGGAATCGACCAGCCCCAGCATTTT
>TRBJ2-3|.|few|TRBV28
CASSSERGTDTQYF
TGTGCCAGCAGTTCAGAGCGGGGCACAGATACGCAGTATTTT
>TRBJ2-1|TRBD2|few|TRBV10-3
CAIPPLPETSGIANEQFF
TGTGCCATCCCCCCGTTGCCCGAGACTAGCGGGATTGCCAATGAGCAGTTCTTC
>TRBJ1-1|TRBD1|few|TRBV18
CASSPGQGDSGAFF
TGTGCCAGCTCACCGGGACAGGGGGACTCGGGGGCTTTCTTT
>TRBJ1-2|.|few|TRBV20-1
CSAHRAAYGYTF
TGCAGTGCTCACCGGGCTGCCTATGGCTACACCTTC
>TRBJ2-5|TRBD1|many|TRBV5-1
CASQIGTGEETQYF
TGCGCCAGCCAGATCGGGACAGGGGAAGAGACCCAGTACTTC
>TRBJ2-7|TRBD1|.|TRBV27
CASSSFTTGHEISEQYF
TGTGCCAGCAGTTCCTTCACGACAGGGCACGAGATATCCGAGCAGTACTTC
>TRBJ2-1|TRBD2|many|TRBV29-1
CTATSNSYNEQFF
TGCACCGCGACTAGCAATTCCTACAATGAGCAGTTCTTC
>TRBJ1-2|.|few|TRBV20-1
CSAWDMRATNYGYTF
TGCAGTGCTTGGGACATGCGAGCGACTAACTATGGCTACACCTTC
>TRBJ1-5|.|.|TRBV20-1
CSASSDGDQPQHF
TGCAGTGCTAGTTCGGACGGAGATCAGCCCCAGCATTTT
>TRBJ2-7|TRBD1|many|TRBV6-6
CASSRQGTYEQYF
TGTGCCAGCAGTAGACAGGGAACCTACGAGCAGTACTTC
>TRBJ1-2|.|few|TRBV4-3
CASSQETGTLHYGYTF
TGCGCCAGCAGCCAAGAAACGGGGACCCTACACTATGGCTACACCTTC
>TRBJ2-2|TRBD2|.|TRBV7-9
CASTPSGRNTGELFF
TGTGCCAGCACCCCTAGCGGGAGGAACACCGGGGAGCTGTTTTTT
>TRBJ2-1|TRBD2|many|TRBV3-1
CASSPRGSGAYNEQFF
TGTGCCAGCAGCCCCCGGGGTAGCGGGGCCTACAATGAGCAGTTCTTC
>TRBJ1-6|.|many|TRBV19
CASRSSYNSPLHF
TGTGCCAGCAGGAGCTCCTATAATTCACCCCTCCACTTT
>TRBJ2-1|TRBD2|few|TRBV19
CASSRGPTSSDEQFF
TGTGCCAGTAGTAGAGGACCGACTAGCAGCGATGAGCAGTTCTTC
>TRBJ2-3|TRBD2|few|TRBV3-1
CASSPPGSGRSLTDTQYF
TGTGCCAGCAGCCCCCCAGGGAGCGGGAGGTCGCTCACAGATACGCAGTATTTT
>TRBJ2-4|.|few|TRBV14
CASSQDLSGLAKNIQYF
TGTGCCAGCAGCCAAGATTTGAGCGGACTAGCCAAAAACATTCAGTACTTC
>TRBJ1-2|.|.|TRBV29-1
CSVAGKGYGYTF
TGCAGCGTTGCAGGCAAGGGCTATGGCTACACCTTC
>TRBJ2-6|.|few|TRBV11-2
CASRDVSGANVLTF
TGTGCCAGCAGGGACGTCTCTGGGGCCAACGTCCTGACTTTC